Listed below are T cell receptor beta chains from one sample, sequenced in a study of blood T cell repertoires in COVID-19. The protocol was immunoSEQ multiplex PCR, while the TCRdb copy is restricted to in-frame clones and leaves out a portion. Found here are around 70,000 clones, about 89% of them singletons; the top ten hold 2.5% to 3%. Sequences were obtained from peripheral blood. The receptors derive from a man in his fifties or sixties with COVID-19, enrolled during active disease. Each CDR3 is given with its conserved first and last residue. A D gene is named only where the DNA matches it firmly. Clone size, where shown, is once, few, many, or a class for clones that have expanded.

few TRBJ2-6 17 NA TRBV10-3 CAISERGSVGGANVLTF TGTGCCATCAGTGAGAGAGGGTCGGTAGGTGGGGCCAACGTCCTGACTTTC
NA TRBJ2-7 19 NA TRBV12-2 CASRLTGKMGTSGRYEQYF TGTGCAAGTCGCTTAACGGGAAAAATGGGGACTAGCGGGAGATACGAGCAGTACTTC
NA TRBJ1-3 14 NA TRBV5-1 CASSLAGVGNTIYF TGCGCCAGCAGCTTGGCGGGGGTTGGAAACACCATATATTTT
NA TRBJ2-1 13 NA TRBV10-3 CAVGRTGDNEQFF TGTGCCGTAGGTCGGACTGGTGACAATGAGCAGTTCTTC
NA TRBJ2-7 14 TRBD1 TRBV7-2 CASSPDRGAHEQYF TGTGCCAGCAGCCCCGACAGGGGGGCCCACGAGCAGTACTTC
NA TRBJ1-2 13 TRBD1 TRBV10-3 CAITVGQDYGYTF TGTGCCATCACGGTTGGACAGGACTATGGCTACACCTTC
NA TRBJ2-5 15 NA TRBV7-9 CASSLARREWETQYF TGTGCCAGCAGCTTAGCGCGTAGGGAGTGGGAGACCCAGTACTTC
NA TRBJ2-1 15 TRBD1 TRBV24-1 CATSRTGTGGNEQFF TGTGCCACCAGTCGAACCGGGACAGGGGGCAATGAGCAGTTCTTC
NA TRBJ2-1 12 TRBD1 TRBV6-2/TRBV6-3 CASSRPGQGEFF TGTGCCAGCAGCCGGCCGGGACAGGGAGAGTTCTTC
NA TRBJ1-6 14 TRBD1 TRBV7-9 CASSPTGDNSPLHF TGTGCCAGCAGCCCGACAGGGGACAATTCACCCCTCCACTTT
NA TRBJ1-5 14 NA TRBV7-8 CASTEGGQNQPQHF TGTGCCAGCACCGAGGGCGGGCAGAACCAGCCCCAGCATTTT
NA TRBJ2-7 14 TRBD1 TRBV18 CASSPGTGKNEQYF TGTGCCAGCTCACCCGGGACAGGGAAGAACGAGCAGTACTTC
NA TRBJ2-7 18 TRBD1 TRBV4-2 CASSQDLGAGGIGYEQYF TGTGCCAGCAGCCAAGATTTGGGGGCAGGGGGCATCGGCTACGAGCAGTACTTC
once TRBJ2-7 15 TRBD2 TRBV29-1 CSVELAGGGSYEQYF TGCAGCGTTGAACTAGCGGGAGGTGGTTCCTACGAGCAGTACTTC
once TRBJ2-3 15 TRBD2 TRBV27 CASRRGLAGGDTQYF TGTGCCAGCAGACGGGGACTAGCGGGAGGGGATACGCAGTATTTT
NA TRBJ2-7 16 TRBD1 TRBV5-1 CASSLRPGGAQDEQYF TGCGCCAGCAGCTTGCGTCCAGGGGGCGCGCAGGACGAGCAGTACTTC
NA TRBJ2-1 15 NA TRBV11-2 CASSSGLSSYNEQFF TGTGCCAGCAGCTCGGGACTGAGCTCCTACAATGAGCAGTTCTTC
NA TRBJ2-5 17 TRBD1 TRBV7-9 CASSSTFTGALKETQYF TGTGCCAGCAGCTCTACATTTACAGGGGCTTTAAAAGAGACCCAGTACTTC
few TRBJ2-1 17 NA TRBV6-2/TRBV6-3 CASSYSPLPISYNEQFF TGTGCCAGCAGTTACTCGCCCCTCCCTATCTCCTACAATGAGCAGTTCTTC
NA TRBJ1-5 15 TRBD1 TRBV2 CASSQKQGVNQPQHF TGTGCCAGCAGTCAAAAACAGGGGGTCAATCAGCCCCAGCATTTT
NA TRBJ1-5 18 TRBD1 TRBV5-5 CASSRTGGAGGRNQPQHF TGTGCCAGCAGCCGAACAGGGGGCGCGGGAGGGAGAAATCAGCCCCAGCATTTT
NA TRBJ2-5 17 NA TRBV5-1 CASSLVTTATRGETQYF TGCGCCAGCAGCTTGGTTACTACAGCAACTCGGGGAGAGACCCAGTACTTC
NA TRBJ1-1 14 TRBD1 TRBV5-1 CASTQDRANTEAFF TGCGCCAGCACCCAGGACAGGGCGAACACTGAAGCTTTCTTT
NA TRBJ2-3 15 TRBD1 TRBV7-3 CASSPGQGGTDTQYF TGTGCCAGCAGCCCAGGACAGGGTGGGACAGATACGCAGTATTTT
NA TRBJ2-7 12 NA TRBV12-3/TRBV12-4 CASSSGIYEQYF TGTGCCAGCAGTTCCGGGATCTACGAGCAGTACTTC
NA TRBJ2-1 13 TRBD2 TRBV28 CASGAGVNNEQFF TGTGCCAGCGGAGCGGGAGTCAACAATGAGCAGTTCTTC
NA TRBJ1-1 14 NA TRBV5-6 CASSLTGANTEAFF TGTGCCAGCAGCTTGACAGGAGCGAACACTGAAGCTTTCTTT
NA TRBJ2-3 16 TRBD2 TRBV28 CASSWAGGPRTDTQYF TGTGCCAGCAGTTGGGCGGGAGGGCCGAGAACAGATACGCAGTATTTT